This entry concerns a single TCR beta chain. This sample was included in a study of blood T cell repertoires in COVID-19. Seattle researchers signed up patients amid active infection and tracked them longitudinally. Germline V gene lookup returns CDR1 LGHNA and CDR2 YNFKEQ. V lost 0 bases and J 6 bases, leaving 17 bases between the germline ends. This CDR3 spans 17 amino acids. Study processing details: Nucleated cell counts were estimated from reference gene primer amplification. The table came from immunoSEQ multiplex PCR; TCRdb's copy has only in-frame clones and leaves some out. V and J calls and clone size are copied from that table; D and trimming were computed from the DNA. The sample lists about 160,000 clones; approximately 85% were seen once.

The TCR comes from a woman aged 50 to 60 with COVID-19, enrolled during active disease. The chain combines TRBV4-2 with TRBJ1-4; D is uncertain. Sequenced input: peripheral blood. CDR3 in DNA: TGTGCCAGCAGCCAAGAGTCCCCAAGCAACTCGGATGAAAAACTGTTTTTT. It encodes CASSQESPSNSDEKLFF.